The present TCR beta chain was sequenced within a study of blood T cell repertoires in COVID-19. Study at large: Donors in the United States, Italy and Spain gave samples during acute or convalescent COVID-19.

TCRdb's table, derived via immunoSEQ multiplex PCR, lists solely in-frame clones and lacks some. The sample lists tens of thousands of clones; roughly 87% were seen once. Germline CDR1 is SGHAT and CDR2 is FQNNGV. V shed 5 bases and J shed 6 bases, with 17 bases lying between them. The CDR3 runs 14 residues. Material for sequencing was peripheral blood. This chain joins TRBV11-2 and TRBJ2-7; perhaps TRBD2 as D (5 bases). The sequence was obtained from a woman aged 45-59 years with active COVID-19. The CDR3 sequence: CASSPGFGSREQYF. CDR3 nucleotides: TGTGCCAGCAGCCCCGGTTTTGGGAGCCGCGAGCAGTACTTC.